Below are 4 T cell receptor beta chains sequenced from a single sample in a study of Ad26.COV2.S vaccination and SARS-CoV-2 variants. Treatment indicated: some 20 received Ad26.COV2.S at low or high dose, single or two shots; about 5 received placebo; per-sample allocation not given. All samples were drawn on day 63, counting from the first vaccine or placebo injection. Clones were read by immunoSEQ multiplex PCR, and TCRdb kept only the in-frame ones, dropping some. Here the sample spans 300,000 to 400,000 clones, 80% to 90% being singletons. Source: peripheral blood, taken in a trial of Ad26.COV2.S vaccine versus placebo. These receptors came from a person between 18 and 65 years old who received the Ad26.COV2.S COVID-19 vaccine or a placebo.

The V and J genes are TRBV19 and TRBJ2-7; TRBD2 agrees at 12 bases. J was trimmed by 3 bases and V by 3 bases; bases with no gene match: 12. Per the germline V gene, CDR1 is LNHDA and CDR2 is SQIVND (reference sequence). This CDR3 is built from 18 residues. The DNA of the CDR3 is TGTGCCAGTAGTATGGGGACTAGCGGGCTAACACTCAACTACGAGCAGTACTTC. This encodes CASSMGTSGLTLNYEQYF. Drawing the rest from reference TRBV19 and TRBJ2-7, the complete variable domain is DGGITQSPKYLFRKEGQNVTLSCEQNLNHDAMYWYRQDPGQGLRLIYYSQIVNDFQKGDIAEGYSVSREKKESFPLTVTSAQKNPTAFYLCASSMGTSGLTLNYEQYFGPGTRLTVT.

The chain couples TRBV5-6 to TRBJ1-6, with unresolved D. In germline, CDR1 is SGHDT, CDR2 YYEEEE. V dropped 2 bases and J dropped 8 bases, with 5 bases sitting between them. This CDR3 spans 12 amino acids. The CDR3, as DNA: TGTGCCAGCAGCTTAAATCATTCACCCCTCCACTTT. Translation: CASSLNHSPLHF.

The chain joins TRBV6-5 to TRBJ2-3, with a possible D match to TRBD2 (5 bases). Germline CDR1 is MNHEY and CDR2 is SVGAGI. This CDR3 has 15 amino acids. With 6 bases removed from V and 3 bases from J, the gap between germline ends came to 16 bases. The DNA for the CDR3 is TGTGCCAGCAGCCTGACTTGGGAGAGAACAGATACGCAGTATTTT. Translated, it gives CASSLTWERTDTQYF.

DNA for the CDR3: TGTGCCAGCAGCTCTAGCGGGAGATTCACAGATACGCAGTATTTT. It specifies CASSSSGRFTDTQYF. The chain combines TRBV11-2 with TRBJ2-3; 10 positions match TRBD2. V was clipped by 4 bases and J by 2 bases; unmatched bases: 3. The CDR3 extends over 15 amino acids. Per germline, CDR1 SGHAT and CDR2 FQNNGV. Supplemented by reference TRBV11-2 and TRBJ2-3, the full variable domain reads EAGVAQSPRYKIIEKRQSVAFWCNPISGHATLYWYQQILGQGPKLLIQFQNNGVVDDSQLPKDRFSAERLKGVDSTLKIQPAKLEDSAVYLCASSSSGRFTDTQYFGPGTRLTVL.